The 23 T cell receptor beta chains in this list originate from one sample, sequenced in a study of blood T cell repertoires in COVID-19. The assay was immunoSEQ multiplex PCR, and TCRdb's table has in-frame clones only and misses some. The sample lists fewer than 450,000 clones; more than 85% were seen once. The sample consisted of PBMCs or T cells enriched from blood (not recorded which). The origin of the receptors is a woman in her twenties or thirties who had recovered from COVID-19.

This clone was counted a few times. The CDR3 coding sequence is TGTGCCAGCAATACACAGGGATTAATTGGCAATGAGCAGTTCTTC. It encodes CASNTQGLIGNEQFF. The chain carries TRBV5-8 and TRBJ2-1, with a weak D call TRBD1 (6 bases). CDR1 is SGHTS and CDR2 is YDEGEE in the germline V gene. Trimming removed 6 bases from V and 6 bases from J, with 19 bases in between. The CDR3 contains 15 residues.

The chain uses TRBV7-2 and TRBJ1-2; a weak D match, TRBD1 (6 bases). The V end was cut by 4 bases, the J end by 1 base, with 10 bases between. Per germline, CDR1 SGHTA and CDR2 FQGNSA. CDR3 length: 14 residues. CDR3 amino acids: CASSSRQVNYGYTF. For the CDR3, the DNA is TGTGCCAGCAGCTCTAGACAGGTTAACTATGGCTACACCTTC.

The rearrangement links TRBV2 to TRBJ1-5, with 10 bases matching TRBD1. V was clipped by 7 bases and J by 2 bases; unmatched bases: 14. Germline loops: CDR1 SNHLY, CDR2 FYNNEI. CDR3 size: 18 residues. CDR3 in DNA: TGTGCCAGCACCGGCGGGACAGGGGTCCCCCCCGGCAATCAGCCCCAGCATTTT. Translating gives CASTGGTGVPPGNQPQHF.

The J gene is TRBJ1-6, the V gene TRBV27, with D perhaps TRBD1 (6 bases). Germline values: CDR1 MNHEY, CDR2 SMNVEV (reference sequence). The CDR3 runs 15 residues. Trimming removed 3 bases at V and 10 bases at J, with 16 bases between. This CDR3 is CASSLGALIGSPLHF. The CDR3 DNA follows: TGTGCCAGCAGTTTGGGGGCACTAATTGGATCACCCCTCCACTTT.

The chain joins TRBV27 to TRBJ2-5, with TRBD1 matching over 8 bases. J gave up 4 bases and V 5 bases, and 12 bases lay outside the gene matches. The CDR3 consists of 16 residues. Per the germline V gene, CDR1 is MNHEY and CDR2 is SMNVEV (reference sequence). The CDR3 region is CASSIGQGELGETQYF. The CDR3 nucleotides read TGTGCCAGCAGTATAGGACAGGGCGAATTAGGAGAGACCCAGTACTTC.

The chain carries TRBV21-1 and TRBJ1-5; TRBD1, as called in the table, went unchecked against the DNA. TRBV21-1 is deemed a pseudogene. This CDR3 spans 16 amino acids. The DNA for the CDR3 is TGTGCCAGCACCATTACCAGGGGGTGGGGGAGTCAGCCCCAGCATTTT. Its protein is CASTITRGWGSQPQHF.

The chain recombines TRBV6-1 with TRBJ2-1; TRBD1 matches at 10 bases. J gave up 7 bases and V 1 base, and 10 bases lay outside the gene matches. The length of the CDR3 is 17 residues. Germline CDR1 and CDR2: MNHNS and SASEGT. CDR3 nucleotide sequence: TGTGCCAGCAGTGAAGTCTGGGGCAGGACAGGGGGAAATGAGCAGTTCTTC. This translates into CASSEVWGRTGGNEQFF.

The chain combines TRBV10-3 with TRBJ2-7, with TRBD1 identical over 9 bases. The CDR3 covers 16 residues. CDR1 is ENHRY, CDR2 SYGVKD, per germline. V was pared by 2 bases and J by 3 bases, with 8 bases of the junction left unmatched. CDR3 in DNA: TGTGCCATCAGTGAGCCCACAGGGGGCGCTTTCTACGAGCAGTACTTC. Translated, it gives CAISEPTGGAFYEQYF.

V usage is TRBV6-5 and J usage is TRBJ1-4; 8 bases map to TRBD1. CDR1 is MNHEY, CDR2 SVGAGI, per germline. Trimming at V came to 6 bases and at J to 4 bases, leaving 7 bases not matched to a gene. This CDR3 spans 15 amino acids. CDR3 sequence reads: CASSFGTGYNEKLFF. CDR3 coding DNA: TGTGCCAGCAGCTTCGGGACAGGATATAATGAAAAACTGTTTTTT.

The chain is built from TRBV28 and TRBJ1-6; 9 nucleotides align to TRBD1. The V gene's germline CDR1 is MDHEN and CDR2 SYDVKM. The CDR3 consists of 15 residues. V lost 6 bases, J lost 7 bases, and 7 bases stayed unmatched. This CDR3 reads CASRKQGAQNSPLHF. The DNA for the CDR3 is TGTGCCAGCAGAAAACAGGGGGCGCAGAATTCACCCCTCCACTTT.

This rearrangement joins TRBV29-1 to TRBJ1-2; 8 nucleotides agree with TRBD1. CDR1 SQVTM and CDR2 ANQGSEA come from the germline V gene. After removal of 5 bases from V and 8 bases from J, the junction contained 7 bases not matched to a gene. This CDR3 comprises 12 residues. CDR3 bases: TGCAGCGTTCTGACAGGGGAGGGGGGCTACACCTTC. This sequence encodes CSVLTGEGGYTF. The entire variable domain, with the rest obtained from reference TRBV29-1 and TRBJ1-2, is as follows: SAVISQKPSRDICQRGTSLTIQCQVDSQVTMMFWYRQQPGQSLTLIATANQGSEATYESGFVIDKFPISRPNLTFSTLTVSNMSPEDSSIYLCSVLTGEGGYTFGSGTRLTVV.

This chain links TRBV3-1 (or the pseudogene TRBV3-2) with TRBJ1-2; D possibly corresponds to TRBD1 (6 bases). CDR1 is LGHDT and CDR2 is YNNKEL in the germline V gene (reference sequence). Between the trimmed V and J ends, which lost 4 bases and 8 bases, there was a span of 29 bases. CDR3 length: 18 amino acids. The CDR3 here is CASSRNTEGTTTGCGYTF. The CDR3 DNA reads TGTGCCAGCAGCCGGAATACAGAGGGTACGACCACAGGGTGCGGCTACACCTTC.

CDR3 residues: CASTRGGGRANTGELFF. The CDR3 DNA reads TGCGCCAGCACCCGGGGTGGCGGGCGAGCGAACACCGGGGAGCTGTTTTTT. The rearrangement joins TRBV5-1 to TRBJ2-2; TRBD2 is a possible D gene (5 bases). Germline V gene data show CDR1 as SGHRS and CDR2 as YFSETQ. CDR3 size: 17 residues. Trimming took 6 bases from V and 0 from J, leaving 18 bases between them.

The chain has TRBV28 and TRBJ2-7; D possibly corresponds to TRBD2 (5 bases). Looked up from germline, CDR1 is MDHEN and CDR2 is SYDVKM. The CDR3 runs to 12 residues. The V end was cut by 10 bases, the J end by 5 bases, with 15 bases between. Here the CDR3 reads CAIAYGVDEQYF. The CDR3 DNA reads as TGTGCCATCGCGTACGGGGTCGACGAGCAGTACTTC.

The chain links TRBV2 to TRBJ2-7; the match to TRBD2 covers 11 bases. CDR1 and CDR2 from the germline V gene are SNHLY and FYNNEI. CDR3 length: 14 amino acids. The V gene end was trimmed by 5 bases and the J gene end by 3 bases; junction bases not matched to a gene: 3. In DNA, the CDR3 is TGTGCCAGCAGTTTAGGACTAGCGGGCTACGAGCAGTACTTC. This sequence encodes CASSLGLAGYEQYF. Based on the CDR3 plus reference TRBV2 and TRBJ2-7, the full variable domain is EPEVTQTPSHQVTQMGQEVILRCVPISNHLYFYWYRQILGQKVEFLVSFYNNEISEKSEIFDDQFSVERPDGSNFTLKIRSTKLEDSAMYFCASSLGLAGYEQYFGPGTRLTVT.

The rearrangement links TRBV3-1 (or the pseudogene TRBV3-2) to TRBJ2-1, with TRBD2 matching 12 bases. The J segment lost 1 base and the V segment lost 0 bases, leaving 10 bases of the junction unmatched. CDR3 length equals 20 residues. Looked up from germline, CDR1 is LGHDT and CDR2 is YNNKEL (reference sequence). The CDR3 DNA is TGTGCCAGCAGCCAAGATCACCTAGCGGGGGGGCTGTCGTCCTACAATGAGCAGTTCTTC. It translates to CASSQDHLAGGLSSYNEQFF.

This sequence joins TRBV19 and TRBJ1-3; a weak D match, TRBD1 (6 bases). Germline assignment: CDR1 LNHDA and CDR2 SQIVND (reference sequence). Trimming took 6 bases from V and 2 from J, leaving 14 bases between them. This CDR3 has 15 residues. The CDR3 here is CASSTTGLTGNTIYF. CDR3 DNA sequence: TGTGCCAGTAGCACGACAGGCCTTACTGGAAACACCATATATTTT.

The rearrangement joins TRBV6-2 or TRBV6-3 to TRBJ1-1; D is perhaps TRBD1 (6 bases). The CDR3 is 14 residues long. Germline V gene sequence: CDR1 MNHEY, CDR2 SVGEGT. Trimming pared 3 bases from V and 4 bases from J, leaving 12 bases between. The CDR3 loop is CASSYNPGVTEAFF. CDR3 coding DNA: TGTGCCAGCAGTTATAATCCAGGGGTCACTGAAGCTTTCTTT.

As for this clone: The same CDR3 arises from other DNA sequences in this sample as well. The chain recombines TRBV30 with TRBJ2-3; 10 bases align to TRBD2. This CDR3 contains 15 residues. Unmatched junction bases numbered 0, after V lost 0 bases and J lost 0 bases. Germline V CDR1 and CDR2: GTSNPN, SVGIG (reference sequence). The CDR3 DNA is TGTGCCTGGAGTGTACTAGCGGGAAGCACAGATACGCAGTATTTT. Amino acid sequence: CAWSVLAGSTDTQYF.

The rearrangement uses TRBV5-1 and TRBJ1-2; D not certain. The germline gives CDR1 SGHRS, CDR2 YFSETQ. This CDR3 has 15 amino acids. Trimming pared 0 bases from V and 8 bases from J, leaving 17 bases between. In DNA, the CDR3 is TGCGCCAGCAGCTTGGGTCATGAAACTTTGAGAGGCTACACCTTC. This translates into CASSLGHETLRGYTF.

V gene TRBV7-2 combines with J gene TRBJ1-6; D perhaps matches TRBD1 (5 bases). Trimming shortened V by 3 bases and J by 7 bases, and 7 bases separated the two germline ends. The CDR3 is made up of 13 amino acids. Germline V gene sequence: CDR1 SGHTA, CDR2 FQGNSA. As DNA, the CDR3 is TGTGCCAGCAGCTTCGACAGAAATTCACCCCTCCACTTT. It specifies CASSFDRNSPLHF.

The chain couples TRBV30 to TRBJ2-3; 9 bases map to TRBD1. Trimming took 3 bases from V and 2 from J; bases not matched to a gene: 6. CDR1 is GTSNPN and CDR2 is SVGIG in the germline V gene (reference sequence). This CDR3 has 15 amino acids. CDR3 sequence reads: CAWSTGGTATDTQYF. CDR3 DNA: TGTGCCTGGAGCACAGGGGGCACCGCCACAGATACGCAGTATTTT.

The V and J genes are TRBV5-6 and TRBJ1-2, with a weak D call TRBD1 (5 bases). V was pared by 2 bases and J by 6 bases, with 11 bases between. From germline, CDR1 is SGHDT and CDR2 YYEEEE. The CDR3 totals 13 residues. In DNA, the CDR3 is TGTGCCAGCAGCTTCCAGGGATCGGATGGCTACACCTTC. Translation: CASSFQGSDGYTF.